This note documents a single TCR beta chain sequence. The data stem from a study of shared clonotypes between healthy human individuals. The CDR3 has 15 amino acids. V was shortened by 0 bases and J by 2 bases, with 12 bases between the two germline ends. Per the germline V gene, CDR1 is SGHDT and CDR2 is YYEEEE. Each PCR replicate from the sorted subsets contained about 180 ng DNA, which is roughly 33,000 T cell genomes. Sequencing used immunoSEQ multiplex PCR; TCRdb keeps in-frame clones, though not all of them. The table records 2,500,000 or so clones, roughly nine tenths of them present only once.

Sequenced input: naive CD4+ T cells sorted from blood. Subset meaning: CD45RA+ positively selected. The chain employs TRBV5-6 and TRBJ2-7; TRBD1 might be the D (6 bases). The receptor comes from a man between 18 and 35 years old in good health. CDR3 sequence (DNA): TGTGCCAGCAGCTTGGATCCAGGGGTCCCCTACGAGCAGTACTTC. It yields the protein CASSLDPGVPYEQYF.